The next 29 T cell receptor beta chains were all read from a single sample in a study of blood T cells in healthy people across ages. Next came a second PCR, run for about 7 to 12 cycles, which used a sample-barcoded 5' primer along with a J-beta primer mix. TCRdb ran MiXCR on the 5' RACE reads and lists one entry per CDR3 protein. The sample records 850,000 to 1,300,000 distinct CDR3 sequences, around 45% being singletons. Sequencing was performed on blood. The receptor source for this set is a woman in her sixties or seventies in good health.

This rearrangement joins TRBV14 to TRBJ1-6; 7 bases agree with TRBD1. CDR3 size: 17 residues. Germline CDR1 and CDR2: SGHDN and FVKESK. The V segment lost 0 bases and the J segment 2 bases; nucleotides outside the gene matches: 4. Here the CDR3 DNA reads TGTGCCAGCAGCCAAGACCTCACAGGGGCCTATAATTCACCCCTCCACTTT. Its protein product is CASSQDLTGAYNSPLHF.

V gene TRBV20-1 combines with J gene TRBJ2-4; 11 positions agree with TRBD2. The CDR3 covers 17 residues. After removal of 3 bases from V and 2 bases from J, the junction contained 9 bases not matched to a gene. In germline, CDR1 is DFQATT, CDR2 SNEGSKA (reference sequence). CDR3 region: CSASLASGRLTKNIQYF. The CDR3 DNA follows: TGCAGTGCTAGCTTGGCTAGCGGGAGGTTGACCAAAAACATTCAGTACTTC.

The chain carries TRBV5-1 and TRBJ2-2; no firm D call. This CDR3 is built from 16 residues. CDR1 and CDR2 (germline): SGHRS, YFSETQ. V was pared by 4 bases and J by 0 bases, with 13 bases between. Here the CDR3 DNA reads TGCGCCAGCAGCCCCCGGCGCGAATCGAACACCGGGGAGCTGTTTTTT. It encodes CASSPRRESNTGELFF. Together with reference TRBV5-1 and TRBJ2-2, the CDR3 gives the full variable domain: KAGVTQTPRYLIKTRGQQVTLSCSPISGHRSVSWYQQTPGQGLQFLFEYFSETQRNKGNFPGRFSGRQFSNSRSEMNVSTLELGDSALYLCASSPRRESNTGELFFGEGSRLTVL.

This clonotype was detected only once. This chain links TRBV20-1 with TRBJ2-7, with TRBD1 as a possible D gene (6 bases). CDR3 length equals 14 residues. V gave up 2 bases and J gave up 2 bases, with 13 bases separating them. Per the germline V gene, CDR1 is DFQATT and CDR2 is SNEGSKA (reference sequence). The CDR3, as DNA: TGCAGTGCTAGAAACGACAGGCCCCCCTACGAGCAGTACTTC. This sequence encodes CSARNDRPPYEQYF.

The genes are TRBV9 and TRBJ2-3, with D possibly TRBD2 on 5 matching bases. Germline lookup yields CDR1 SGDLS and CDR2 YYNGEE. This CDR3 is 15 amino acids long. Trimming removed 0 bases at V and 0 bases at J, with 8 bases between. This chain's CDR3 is CASSVGERSTDTQYF. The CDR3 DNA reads TGTGCCAGCAGCGTAGGGGAGCGGAGCACAGATACGCAGTATTTT.

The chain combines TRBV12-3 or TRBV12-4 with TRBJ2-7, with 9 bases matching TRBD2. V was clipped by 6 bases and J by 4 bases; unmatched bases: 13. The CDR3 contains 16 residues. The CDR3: CASSSLLASGVYEQYF. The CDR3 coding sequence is TGTGCCAGCAGCTCGCTCTTGGCTAGCGGGGTTTACGAGCAGTACTTC.

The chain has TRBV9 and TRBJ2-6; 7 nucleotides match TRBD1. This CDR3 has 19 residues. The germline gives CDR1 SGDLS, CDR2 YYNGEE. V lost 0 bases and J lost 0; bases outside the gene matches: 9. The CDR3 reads CASSVATGTASSGANVLTF. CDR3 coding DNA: TGTGCCAGCAGCGTAGCTACCGGGACAGCTAGCTCTGGGGCCAACGTCCTGACTTTC.

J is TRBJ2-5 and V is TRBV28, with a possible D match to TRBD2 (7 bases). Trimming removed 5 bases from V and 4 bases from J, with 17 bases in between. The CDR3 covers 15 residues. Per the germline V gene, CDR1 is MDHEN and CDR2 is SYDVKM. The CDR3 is CASSTRTRGRETQYF. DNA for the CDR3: TGTGCCAGCAGTACGAGGACTAGGGGGAGAGAGACCCAGTACTTC.

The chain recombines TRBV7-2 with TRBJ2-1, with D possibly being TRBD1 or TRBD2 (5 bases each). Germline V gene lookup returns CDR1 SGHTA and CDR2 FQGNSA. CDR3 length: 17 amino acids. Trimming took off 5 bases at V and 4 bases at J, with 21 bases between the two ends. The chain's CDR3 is CASSDARLWDGYNEQFF. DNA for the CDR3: TGTGCCAGCAGCGACGCCCGACTTTGGGACGGGTACAATGAGCAGTTCTTC.

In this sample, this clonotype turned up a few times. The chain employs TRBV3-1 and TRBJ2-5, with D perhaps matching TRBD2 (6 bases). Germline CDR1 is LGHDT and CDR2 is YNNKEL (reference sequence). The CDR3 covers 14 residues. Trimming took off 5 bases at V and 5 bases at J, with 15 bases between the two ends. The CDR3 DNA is TGTGCCAGCAGCGAACGAGCGGGTACGGAGACCCAGTACTTC. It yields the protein CASSERAGTETQYF.

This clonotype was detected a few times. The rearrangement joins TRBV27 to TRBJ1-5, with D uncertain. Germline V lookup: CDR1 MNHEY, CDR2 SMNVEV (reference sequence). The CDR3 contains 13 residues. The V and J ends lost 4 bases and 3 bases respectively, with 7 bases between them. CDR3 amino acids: CASSSRNNQPQHF. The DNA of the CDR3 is TGTGCCAGCAGTTCCAGGAACAATCAGCCCCAGCATTTT.

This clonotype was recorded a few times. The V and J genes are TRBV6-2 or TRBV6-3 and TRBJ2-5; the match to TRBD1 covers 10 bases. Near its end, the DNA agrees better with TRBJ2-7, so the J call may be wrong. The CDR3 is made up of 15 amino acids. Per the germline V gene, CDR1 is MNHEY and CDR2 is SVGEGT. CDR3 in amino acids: CASSYQGQGSDEQYF. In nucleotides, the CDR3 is TGTGCCAGCAGTTACCAGGGACAGGGGTCCGACGAGCAGTACTTC.

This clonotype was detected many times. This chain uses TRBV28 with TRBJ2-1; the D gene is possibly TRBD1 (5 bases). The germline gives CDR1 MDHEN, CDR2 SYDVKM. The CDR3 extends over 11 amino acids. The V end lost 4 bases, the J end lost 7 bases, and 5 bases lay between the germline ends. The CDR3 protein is CASSYRNEQFF. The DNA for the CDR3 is TGTGCCAGCAGTTACAGGAATGAGCAGTTCTTC.

CDR3: CASRGLSNTEAFF. The CDR3 region has the DNA TGTGCCAGCAGGGGCCTTTCGAACACTGAAGCTTTCTTT. The rearrangement joins TRBV2 to TRBJ1-1; no reliable D call. This CDR3 has 13 amino acids. Trimming removed 6 bases at V and 1 base at J, with 9 bases between. Germline CDR1 reads SNHLY; CDR2 reads FYNNEI.

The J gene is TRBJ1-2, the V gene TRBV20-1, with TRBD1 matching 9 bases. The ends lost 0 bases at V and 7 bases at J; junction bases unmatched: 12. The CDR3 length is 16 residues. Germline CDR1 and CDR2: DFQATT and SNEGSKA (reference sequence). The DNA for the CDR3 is TGCAGTGCTAGAGATCCCCGAGACAGGGGGAGTGGTGGCTACACCTTC. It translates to CSARDPRDRGSGGYTF.

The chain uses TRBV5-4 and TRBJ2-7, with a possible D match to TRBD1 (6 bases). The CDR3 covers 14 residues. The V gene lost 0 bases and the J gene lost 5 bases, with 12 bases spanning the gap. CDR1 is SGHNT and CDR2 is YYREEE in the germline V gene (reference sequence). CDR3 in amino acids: CASSLAGEIHEQYF. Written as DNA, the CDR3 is TGTGCCAGCAGCTTGGCAGGGGAGATCCACGAGCAGTACTTC.

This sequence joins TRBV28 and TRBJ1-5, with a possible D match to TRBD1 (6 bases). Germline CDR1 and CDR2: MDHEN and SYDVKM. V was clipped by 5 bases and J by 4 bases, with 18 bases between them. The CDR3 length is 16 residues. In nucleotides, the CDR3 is TGTGCCAGCAGTGCCCCGAGGGGGGGCGAAAATCAGCCCCAGCATTTT. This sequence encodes CASSAPRGGENQPQHF.

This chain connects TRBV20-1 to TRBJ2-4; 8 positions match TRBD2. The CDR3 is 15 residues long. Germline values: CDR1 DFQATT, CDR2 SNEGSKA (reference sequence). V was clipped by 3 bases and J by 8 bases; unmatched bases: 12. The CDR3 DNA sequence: TGCAGTGCTAGTATCAGCGGGAGTCGGGGGCACATTCAGTACTTC. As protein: CSASISGSRGHIQYF.

This CDR3 reads CACSRGGAYEQYF. The CDR3 coding sequence is TGTGCCTGTTCTCGGGGGGGGGCCTACGAGCAGTACTTC. The chain couples TRBV30 to TRBJ2-7; TRBD2 aligns across 8 bases. CDR3 length equals 13 residues. Germline assignment: CDR1 GTSNPN and CDR2 SVGIG (reference sequence). V shed 6 bases, J shed 2 bases, and the junction held 6 bases outside the gene matches.

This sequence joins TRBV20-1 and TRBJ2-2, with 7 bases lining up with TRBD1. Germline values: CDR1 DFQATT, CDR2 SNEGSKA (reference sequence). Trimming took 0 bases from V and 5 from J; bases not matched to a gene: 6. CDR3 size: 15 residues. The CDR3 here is CSARDDRVVTGELFF. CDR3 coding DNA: TGCAGTGCTAGAGACGACAGGGTGGTTACCGGGGAGCTGTTTTTT.

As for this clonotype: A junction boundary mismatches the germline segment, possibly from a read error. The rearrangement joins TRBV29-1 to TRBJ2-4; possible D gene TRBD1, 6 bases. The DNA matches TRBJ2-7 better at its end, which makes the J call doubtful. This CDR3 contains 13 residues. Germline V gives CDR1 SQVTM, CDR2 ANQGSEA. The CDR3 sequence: CSVRGMDSCEQYF. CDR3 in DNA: TGCAGCGTTAGGGGGATGGACTCCTGCGAGCAGTACTTC.

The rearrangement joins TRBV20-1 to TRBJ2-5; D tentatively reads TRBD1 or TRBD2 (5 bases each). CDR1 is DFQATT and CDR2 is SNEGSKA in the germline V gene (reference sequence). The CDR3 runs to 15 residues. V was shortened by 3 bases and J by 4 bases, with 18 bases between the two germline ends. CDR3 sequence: CSASGVGEGAETQYF. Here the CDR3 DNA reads TGCAGTGCTAGCGGGGTGGGGGAAGGGGCAGAGACCCAGTACTTC.

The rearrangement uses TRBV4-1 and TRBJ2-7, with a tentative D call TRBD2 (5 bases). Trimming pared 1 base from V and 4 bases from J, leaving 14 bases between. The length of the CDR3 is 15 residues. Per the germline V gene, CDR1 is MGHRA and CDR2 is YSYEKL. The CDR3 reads CASSQAPGSTYEQYF. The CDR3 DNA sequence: TGCGCCAGCAGCCAAGCCCCGGGGTCGACGTACGAGCAGTACTTC.

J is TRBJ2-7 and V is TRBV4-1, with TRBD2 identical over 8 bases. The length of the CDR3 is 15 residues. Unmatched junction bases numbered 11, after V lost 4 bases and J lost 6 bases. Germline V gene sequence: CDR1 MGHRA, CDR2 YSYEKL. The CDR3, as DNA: TGCGCCAGCAGCCCAACCGGGACTAGACTGGGCGAGCAGTACTTC. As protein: CASSPTGTRLGEQYF.

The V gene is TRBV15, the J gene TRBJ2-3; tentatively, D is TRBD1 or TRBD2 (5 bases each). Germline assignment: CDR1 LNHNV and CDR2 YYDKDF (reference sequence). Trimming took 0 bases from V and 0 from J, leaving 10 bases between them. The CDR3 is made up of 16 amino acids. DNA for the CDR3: TGTGCCACCAGCAGAGATGGGACGACTAGCACAGATACGCAGTATTTT. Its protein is CATSRDGTTSTDTQYF.

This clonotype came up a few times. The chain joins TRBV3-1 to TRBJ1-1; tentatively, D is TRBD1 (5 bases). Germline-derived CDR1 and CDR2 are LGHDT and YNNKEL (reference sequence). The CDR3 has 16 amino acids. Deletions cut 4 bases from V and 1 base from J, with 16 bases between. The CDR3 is CASSLISGTGNTEAFF. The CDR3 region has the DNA TGTGCCAGCAGCCTGATTTCCGGGACTGGGAACACTGAAGCTTTCTTT.

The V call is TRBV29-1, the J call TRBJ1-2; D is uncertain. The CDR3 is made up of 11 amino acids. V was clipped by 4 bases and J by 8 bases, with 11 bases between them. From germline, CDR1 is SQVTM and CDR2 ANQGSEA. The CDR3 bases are TGCAGCGTTGGCCTGCCGGGGGGCTACACCTTC. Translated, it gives CSVGLPGGYTF.

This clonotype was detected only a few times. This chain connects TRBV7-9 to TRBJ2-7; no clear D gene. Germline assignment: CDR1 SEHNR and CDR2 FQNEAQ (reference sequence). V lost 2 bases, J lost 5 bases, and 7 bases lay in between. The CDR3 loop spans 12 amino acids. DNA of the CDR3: TGTGCCAGCAGCTTACGGACCCACGAGCAGTACTTC. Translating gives CASSLRTHEQYF. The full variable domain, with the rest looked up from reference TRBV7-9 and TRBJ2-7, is DTGVSQNPRHKITKRGQNVTFRCDPISEHNRLYWYRQTLGQGPEFLTYFQNEAQLEKSRLLSDRFSAERPKGSFSTLEIQRTEQGDSAMYLCASSLRTHEQYFGPGTRLTVT.

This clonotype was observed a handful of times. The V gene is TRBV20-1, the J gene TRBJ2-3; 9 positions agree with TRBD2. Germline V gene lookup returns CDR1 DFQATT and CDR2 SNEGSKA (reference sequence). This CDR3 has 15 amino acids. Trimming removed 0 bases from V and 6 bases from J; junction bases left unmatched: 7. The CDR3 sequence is CSARENSGSEDTQYF. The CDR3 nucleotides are TGCAGTGCTAGAGAGAATAGCGGGAGTGAGGATACGCAGTATTTT.